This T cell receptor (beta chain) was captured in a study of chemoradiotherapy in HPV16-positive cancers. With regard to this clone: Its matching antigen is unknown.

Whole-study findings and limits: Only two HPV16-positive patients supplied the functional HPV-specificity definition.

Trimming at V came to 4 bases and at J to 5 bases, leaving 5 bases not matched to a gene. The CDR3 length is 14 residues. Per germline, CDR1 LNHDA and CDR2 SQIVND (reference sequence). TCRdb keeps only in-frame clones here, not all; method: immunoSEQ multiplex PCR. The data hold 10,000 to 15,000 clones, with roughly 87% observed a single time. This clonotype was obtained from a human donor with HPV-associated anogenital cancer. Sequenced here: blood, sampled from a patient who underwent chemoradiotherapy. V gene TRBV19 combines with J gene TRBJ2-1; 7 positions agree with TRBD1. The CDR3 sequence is CASSTGQSNNEQFF. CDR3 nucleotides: TGTGCCAGTAGTACGGGACAGAGTAACAATGAGCAGTTCTTC.